Below, 14 T cell receptor beta chains from the same sample are listed, as sequenced in a study of blood T cell repertoires in COVID-19. Using immunoSEQ multiplex PCR, the repertoire was profiled, and TCRdb retains in-frame clones only, with some absent. The sample has about 370,000 clones, around 89% seen once. Sequencing used peripheral blood. The source of these receptors is a young woman with COVID-19, enrolled during active disease.

The J gene is TRBJ2-5, the V gene TRBV18, with D possibly TRBD1 on 5 matching bases. Germline lookup yields CDR1 KGHSH and CDR2 LQKENI. The CDR3 sequence is 14 residues long. V gave up 6 bases and J gave up 3 bases, with 14 bases separating them. CDR3 region: CASSPTTGEETQYF. The DNA of the CDR3 is TGTGCCAGCTCTCCCACCACAGGCGAAGAGACCCAGTACTTC.

The chain uses TRBV28 and TRBJ2-3; 9 nucleotides line up with TRBD1. V dropped 7 bases and J dropped 1; count of bases not matched to a gene: 9. In germline, CDR1 is MDHEN, CDR2 SYDVKM. This CDR3 is 16 amino acids long. In DNA, the CDR3 is TGTGCCAGCATTCCCACGGGACAGGGAGGCACAGATACGCAGTATTTT. It encodes CASIPTGQGGTDTQYF.

The chain joins TRBV24-1 to TRBJ2-1, with D unclear. Germline V CDR1 and CDR2: KGHDR, SFDVKD. V was trimmed by 2 bases and J by 6 bases, leaving 4 bases between them. The CDR3 is 12 amino acids. CDR3 in DNA: TGTGCCACCAGTGATTCGGGCAATGAGCAGTTCTTC. This translates into CATSDSGNEQFF.

This clone was seen only once. The chain uses TRBV28 and TRBJ2-5, with D possibly being TRBD1 (5 bases). Per the germline V gene, CDR1 is MDHEN and CDR2 is SYDVKM. The length of the CDR3 is 15 residues. The germline V and J ends were trimmed by 3 bases and 4 bases, with 15 bases remaining between them. CDR3 loop: CASSLGKGRGETQYF. CDR3 DNA sequence: TGTGCCAGCAGTTTGGGAAAGGGGCGTGGAGAGACCCAGTACTTC.

V usage is TRBV18 and J usage is TRBJ2-5, with TRBD1 matching over 7 bases. Trimming cost V 3 bases and J 2 bases; bases outside gene matches: 3. The CDR3 is made up of 14 amino acids. The V gene's germline CDR1 is KGHSH and CDR2 LQKENI. The CDR3 DNA follows: TGTGCCAGCTCACCGGGACAGCGACAAGAGACCCAGTACTTC. This codes for CASSPGQRQETQYF.

This clone has just one count. V is TRBV7-9 and J is TRBJ1-1; TRBD1 matches at 8 bases. The V segment lost 5 bases and the J segment 7 bases; nucleotides outside the gene matches: 12. Germline CDR1 reads SEHNR; CDR2 reads FQNEAQ (reference sequence). The CDR3 consists of 15 residues. The CDR3 DNA sequence: TGTGCCAGCAGCACAAGGCAGGGGGCGCCTGATGAAGCTTTCTTT. Amino acids: CASSTRQGAPDEAFF.

The chain has TRBV6-2 or TRBV6-3 and TRBJ2-7; perhaps TRBD2 as D (6 bases). V lost 5 bases and J lost 6, with 23 bases in between. This CDR3 region has 16 residues. In germline, CDR1 is MNHEY, CDR2 SVGEGT. This chain's CDR3 is CASSPHVGGGDSEQYV. CDR3 DNA sequence: TGTGCCAGCAGTCCCCACGTCGGCGGAGGGGACTCCGAGCAGTACGTC.

This sequence joins TRBV5-1 and TRBJ2-7, with 8 nucleotides matching TRBD2. There are 14 residues in the CDR3. Trimming at V came to 1 base and at J to 7 bases, leaving 7 bases not matched to a gene. Germline V gene sequence: CDR1 SGHRS, CDR2 YFSETQ. As DNA, the CDR3 is TGCGCCAGCAGCTTGACACAGGGACTAGGTGAGCAGTACTTC. Translation gives CASSLTQGLGEQYF.

The chain couples TRBV20-1 to TRBJ1-1; D gene ambiguous. Germline-derived CDR1 and CDR2 are DFQATT and SNEGSKA (reference sequence). The CDR3 is 11 amino acids. V was shortened by 6 bases and J by 4 bases, with 9 bases between the two germline ends. The CDR3 DNA is TGCAGTGCCCCCCGGTCCACTGAAGCTTTCTTT. Its protein product is CSAPRSTEAFF.

In DNA form, the CDR3 reads TGTGCCAGCAGCCAAGCGACAGATACGCAGTATTTT. It translates to CASSQATDTQYF. The rearrangement links TRBV4-2 to TRBJ2-3; D uncertain. Trimming left V 1 base short and J 3 bases short, with 2 bases between. The CDR3 consists of 12 residues. CDR1 and CDR2 from the germline V gene are LGHNA and YNFKEQ.

The chain links TRBV19 to TRBJ1-2; D possibly corresponds to TRBD1 (6 bases). Per germline, CDR1 LNHDA and CDR2 SQIVND (reference sequence). This CDR3 contains 14 residues. V lost 6 bases and J lost 4, with 15 bases in between. CDR3 in DNA: TGTGCCAGTAGCCAGACCGGGACACCCTATGGCTACACCTTC. Protein: CASSQTGTPYGYTF.

The chain combines TRBV6-5 with TRBJ1-2; D is ambiguous. This CDR3 region has 15 residues. CDR1 and CDR2 (germline): MNHEY, SVGAGI. The V end lost 2 bases, the J end lost 0 bases, and 10 bases lay between the germline ends. Written as DNA, the CDR3 is TGTGCCAGCAGTTACCTGGGAGGTGCTAACTATGGCTACACCTTC. Protein: CASSYLGGANYGYTF.

The chain links TRBV7-9 to TRBJ2-5; possible D gene TRBD2, 5 bases. The CDR3 spans 13 residues. Between the trimmed V and J ends, which lost 5 bases and 2 bases, there was a span of 9 bases. CDR1 is SEHNR and CDR2 is FQNEAQ in the germline V gene (reference sequence). CDR3 region: CASSPGLQETQYF. The CDR3 DNA sequence: TGTGCCAGCAGCCCTGGACTGCAAGAGACCCAGTACTTC.

The chain carries TRBV5-6 and TRBJ2-3; no definite D call. V was clipped by 5 bases and J by 0 bases, with 7 bases between them. Germline CDR1 SGHDT, CDR2 YYEEEE. The CDR3 has 13 residues. The CDR3 reads CASRWLSTDTQYF. In DNA, the CDR3 is TGTGCCAGCAGGTGGCTTAGCACAGATACGCAGTATTTT.